This T cell receptor (beta chain) was profiled in a study of tumor-infiltrating lymphocytes in primary liver carcinoma. Looking at the study overall: Stage T1-T3 N0M0 and a size of about 4.2 to 11 cm characterized the tumors.

Co-extracted RNA and DNA came from approximately 20-30 mg of unsorted bulk tissue. This CDR3 is 14 amino acids long. From germline, CDR1 is MDHEN and CDR2 SYDVKM. Comments on this clonotype: One end of the junction does not line up with germline, which may come from a read error.

A primer in the constant region served to generate TCR beta cDNA from approximately 450 ng of total RNA. Three rounds of nested multiplex PCR with slightly modified ARM-PCR produced TCR beta libraries. The opening two PCR rounds, nine to eleven cycles each, paired TRBV1-TRBV30 forward primers with a C-beta reverse primer. TCRdb re-called the multiplex PCR reads through MiXCR, storing one row per CDR3 protein. The sample includes more than 95,000 distinct CDR3 sequences, 64% of them seen just once. Sequencing used liver tumor tissue from sampling region 3. Subset in this sample: tumor region T3, left-lateral pole. This chain links TRBV28 with TRBJ1-3; D is unresolved. The receptor comes from a woman aged 60-70 years with primary liver carcinoma and hepatitis B virus infection. CDR3 in DNA: TGTGCCAGCATCGGGGTTGATGGGAGAAACATCATATATTTT. This gives the protein CASIGVDGRNIIYF.